This TCR beta chain was recorded in a study of blood T cell repertoires in COVID-19. The overall study: Acute and convalescent COVID-19 samples came from the United States, Italy and Spain. T cells, B-cell-depleted T cells, or PBMCs supplied cDNA or gDNA.

In the authors' methods: Using reference gene primer amplification, nucleated cell counts were estimated. TCRdb keeps only in-frame clones here, not all; method: immunoSEQ multiplex PCR. For V, J and clone size, that table is used; D and trimming come from the DNA. The table records around 380,000 clones, over 65% of them present only once. What was sequenced was peripheral blood. The TCR was taken from a human donor with acute or convalescent COVID-19. The donor label of this sample is uncertain.

The CDR3 reads CASSITGDSNQPQHF. The CDR3 DNA follows: TGTGCCAGCAGTATCACAGGGGATAGCAATCAGCCCCAGCATTTT. V and J are TRBV2 and TRBJ1-5; 7 nucleotides match TRBD1. After removal of 5 bases from V and 0 bases from J, the junction contained 4 bases not matched to a gene. The germline V gene has CDR1 SNHLY and CDR2 FYNNEI. CDR3 length equals 15 residues. Using reference TRBV2 and TRBJ1-5 for the parts outside the CDR3, the full variable domain is EPEVTQTPSHQVTQMGQEVILRCVPISNHLYFYWYRQILGQKVEFLVSFYNNEISEKSEIFDDQFSVERPDGSNFTLKIRSTKLEDSAMYFCASSITGDSNQPQHFGDGTRLSIL.